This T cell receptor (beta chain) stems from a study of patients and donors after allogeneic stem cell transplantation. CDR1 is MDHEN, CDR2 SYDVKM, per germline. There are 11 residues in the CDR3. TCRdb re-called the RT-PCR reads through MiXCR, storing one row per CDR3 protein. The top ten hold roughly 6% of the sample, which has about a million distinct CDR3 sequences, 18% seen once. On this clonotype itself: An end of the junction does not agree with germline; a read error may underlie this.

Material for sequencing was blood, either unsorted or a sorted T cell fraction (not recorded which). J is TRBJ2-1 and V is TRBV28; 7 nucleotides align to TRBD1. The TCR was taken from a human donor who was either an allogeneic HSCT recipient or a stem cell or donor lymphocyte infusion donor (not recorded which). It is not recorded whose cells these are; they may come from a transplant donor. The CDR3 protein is CASRTGSLPWF. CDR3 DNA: TGTGCCAGCAGGACAGGGTCATTGCCGTGGTTC.